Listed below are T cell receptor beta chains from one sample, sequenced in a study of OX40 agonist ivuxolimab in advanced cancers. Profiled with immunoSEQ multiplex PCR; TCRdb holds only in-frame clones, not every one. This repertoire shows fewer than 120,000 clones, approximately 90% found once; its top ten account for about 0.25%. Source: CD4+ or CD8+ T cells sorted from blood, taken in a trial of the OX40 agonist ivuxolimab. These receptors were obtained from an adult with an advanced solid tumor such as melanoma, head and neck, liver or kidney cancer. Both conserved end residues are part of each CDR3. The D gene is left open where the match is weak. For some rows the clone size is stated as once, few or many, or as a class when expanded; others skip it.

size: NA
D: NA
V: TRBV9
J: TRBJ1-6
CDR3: CASSVTDSYNSPLHF
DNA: TGTGCCAGCAGCGTTACAGACTCCTATAATTCACCCCTCCACTTT

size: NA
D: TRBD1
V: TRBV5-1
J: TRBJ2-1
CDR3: CASSPGQGAIAYNEQFF
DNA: TGCGCCAGCAGCCCGGGACAGGGGGCTATAGCCTACAATGAGCAGTTCTTC

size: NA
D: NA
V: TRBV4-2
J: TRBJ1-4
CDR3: CASSQDGYQGGKLFF
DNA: TGTGCCAGCAGCCAAGATGGGTACCAGGGCGGAAAACTGTTTTTT

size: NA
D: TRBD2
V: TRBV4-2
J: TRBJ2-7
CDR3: CASSPHLLAGTNEQYF
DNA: TGTGCCAGCAGCCCTCACCTCCTAGCGGGAACGAACGAGCAGTACTTC

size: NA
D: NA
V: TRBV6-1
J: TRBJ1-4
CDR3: CAISTSGTEKLFF
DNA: TGTGCCATCTCTACGTCAGGGACTGAAAAACTGTTTTTT

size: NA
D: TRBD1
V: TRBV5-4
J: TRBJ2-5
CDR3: CASSSGQGKETQYF
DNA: TGTGCCAGCAGCTCGGGACAGGGGAAAGAGACCCAGTACTTC

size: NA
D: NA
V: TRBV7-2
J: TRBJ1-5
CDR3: CASSFGQFQPQHF
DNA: TGTGCCAGCAGCTTCGGACAGTTTCAGCCCCAGCATTTT

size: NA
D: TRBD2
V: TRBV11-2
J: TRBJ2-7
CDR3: CASSHGGGEEQYF
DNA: TGTGCCAGCAGTCACGGGGGGGGAGAAGAGCAGTACTTC

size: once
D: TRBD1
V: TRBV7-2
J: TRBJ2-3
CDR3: CASSSGQYTQYF
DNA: TGTGCCAGCAGCTCGGGACAGTATACGCAGTATTTT

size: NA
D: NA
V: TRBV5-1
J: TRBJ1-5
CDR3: CASSLGQGGNQPQHF
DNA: TGCGCCAGCAGCTTGGGCCAGGGCGGCAATCAGCCCCAGCATTTT

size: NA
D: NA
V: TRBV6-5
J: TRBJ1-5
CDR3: CASSPFGSNQPQHF
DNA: TGTGCCAGCAGTCCCTTTGGGAGCAATCAGCCCCAGCATTTT

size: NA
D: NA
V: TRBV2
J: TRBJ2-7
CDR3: CASSQGPYEQYF
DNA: TGTGCCAGCAGTCAAGGGCCCTACGAGCAGTACTTC

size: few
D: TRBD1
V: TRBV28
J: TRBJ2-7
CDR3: CASSPGQVGSYEQYF
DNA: TGTGCCAGCAGTCCGGGACAGGTAGGCTCCTACGAGCAGTACTTC

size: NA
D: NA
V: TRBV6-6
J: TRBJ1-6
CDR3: CASRLEYHNSPLHF
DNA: TGTGCCAGCAGACTAGAATACCATAATTCACCCCTCCACTTT

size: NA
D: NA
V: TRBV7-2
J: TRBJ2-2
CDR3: CASSTGTVRSGELFF
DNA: TGTGCCAGCAGCACTGGGACTGTCCGAAGCGGGGAGCTGTTTTTT

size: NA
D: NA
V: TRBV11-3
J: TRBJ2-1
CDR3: CASSLGTAPEDNEQFF
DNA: TGTGCCAGCAGCTTAGGGACAGCCCCTGAGGACAATGAGCAGTTCTTC

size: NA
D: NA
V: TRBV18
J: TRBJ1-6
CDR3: CASSPPQGSPSGYNSPLHF
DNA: TGTGCCAGCTCACCACCTCAGGGATCCCCATCAGGTTATAATTCACCCCTCCACTTT

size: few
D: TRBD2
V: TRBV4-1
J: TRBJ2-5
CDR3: CASSQVASGGGETQYF
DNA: TGCGCCAGCAGCCAAGTAGCTAGCGGGGGGGGAGAGACCCAGTACTTC

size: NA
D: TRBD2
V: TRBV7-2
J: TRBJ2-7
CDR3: CASSLARASGRGEQYF
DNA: TGTGCCAGCAGCTTAGCGCGGGCTAGCGGGAGAGGCGAGCAGTACTTC

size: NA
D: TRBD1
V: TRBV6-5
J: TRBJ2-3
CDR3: CASTRGGPTDTQYF
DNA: TGTGCCAGCACTAGAGGGGGCCCCACAGATACGCAGTATTTT

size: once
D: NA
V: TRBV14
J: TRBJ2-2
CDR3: CASSHPGGRLTGELFF
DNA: TGTGCCAGCAGCCACCCGGGGGGCAGGCTTACCGGGGAGCTGTTTTTT

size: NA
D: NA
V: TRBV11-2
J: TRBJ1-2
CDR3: CASSLGLGGNYGYTF
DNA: TGTGCCAGCAGCTTAGGGCTGGGGGGTAACTATGGCTACACCTTC

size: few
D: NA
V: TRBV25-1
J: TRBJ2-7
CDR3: CASTQTGDGEQYF
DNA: TGTGCCAGCACCCAGACGGGGGATGGTGAGCAGTACTTC

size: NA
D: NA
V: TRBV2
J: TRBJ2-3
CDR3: CASSPSRTDTQYF
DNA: TGTGCCAGCAGTCCGAGTCGCACAGATACGCAGTATTTT

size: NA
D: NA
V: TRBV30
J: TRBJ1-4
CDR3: CAWGTGREKLFF
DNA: TGTGCCTGGGGTACAGGGAGGGAAAAACTGTTTTTT

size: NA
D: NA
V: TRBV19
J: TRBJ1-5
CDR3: CASSIQGRQPQHF
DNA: TGTGCCAGTAGTATCCAGGGGAGGCAGCCCCAGCATTTT

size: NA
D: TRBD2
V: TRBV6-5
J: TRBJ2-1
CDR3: CASSQGGEQFF
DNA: TGTGCCAGCAGTCAGGGAGGGGAGCAGTTCTTC

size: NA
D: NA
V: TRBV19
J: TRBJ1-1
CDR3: CASSPNRGTEAFF
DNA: TGTGCCAGTAGCCCCAATAGGGGCACTGAAGCTTTCTTT

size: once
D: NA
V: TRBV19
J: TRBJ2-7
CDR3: CASSPPSGQYEQYF
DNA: TGTGCCAGTAGCCCCCCAAGTGGGCAGTACGAGCAGTACTTC

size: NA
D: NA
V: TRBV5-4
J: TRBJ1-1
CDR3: CASSLQEPNTEAFF
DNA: TGTGCCAGCAGCTTACAGGAGCCAAACACTGAAGCTTTCTTT

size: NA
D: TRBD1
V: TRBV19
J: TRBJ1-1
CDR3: CASSKTGGVEAFF
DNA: TGTGCCAGTAGCAAAACAGGGGGTGTCGAAGCTTTCTTT

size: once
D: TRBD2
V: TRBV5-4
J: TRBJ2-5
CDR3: CASSSRTSGGAETQYF
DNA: TGTGCCAGCAGCTCCCGGACTAGCGGGGGGGCGGAGACCCAGTACTTC

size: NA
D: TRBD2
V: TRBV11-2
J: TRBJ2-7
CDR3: CASSHNSGRVPSGEQYF
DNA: TGTGCCAGCAGCCATAATAGCGGGAGGGTACCCTCGGGCGAGCAGTACTTC

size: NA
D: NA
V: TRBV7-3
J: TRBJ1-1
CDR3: CASSSSWGFEAFF
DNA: TGTGCCAGCAGCAGCAGTTGGGGATTTGAAGCTTTCTTT

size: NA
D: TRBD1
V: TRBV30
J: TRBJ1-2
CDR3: CAWSATGVRNYGYTF
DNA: TGTGCCTGGAGTGCCACAGGGGTTCGAAACTATGGCTACACCTTC

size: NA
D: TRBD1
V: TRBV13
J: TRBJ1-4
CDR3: CASSLGVGTGGREKLFF
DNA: TGTGCCAGCAGCTTAGGAGTCGGGACAGGGGGCCGTGAAAAACTGTTTTTT

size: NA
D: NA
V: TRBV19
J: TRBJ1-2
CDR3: CASSSSYGYTF
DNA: TGTGCCAGTAGTAGCAGCTATGGCTACACCTTC

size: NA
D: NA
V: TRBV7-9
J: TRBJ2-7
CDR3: CASSYESPWVPRSYEQYF
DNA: TGTGCCAGCAGCTATGAATCCCCGTGGGTGCCTCGGTCCTACGAGCAGTACTTC

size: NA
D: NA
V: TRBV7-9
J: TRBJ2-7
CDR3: CASSQSGVEQYF
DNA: TGTGCCAGCAGCCAGAGTGGGGTCGAGCAGTACTTC

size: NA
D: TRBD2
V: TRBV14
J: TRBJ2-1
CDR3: CASSPGTSGIYNEQFF
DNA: TGTGCCAGCAGCCCTGGGACTAGCGGGATCTACAATGAGCAGTTCTTC

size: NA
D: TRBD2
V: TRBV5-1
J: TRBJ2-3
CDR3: CASSFAGGSTDTQYF
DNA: TGCGCCAGCAGCTTTGCGGGGGGAAGTACAGATACGCAGTATTTT

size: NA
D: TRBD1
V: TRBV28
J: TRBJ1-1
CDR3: CASSILQTGASEAFF
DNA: TGTGCCAGCAGTATACTACAGACAGGGGCCAGTGAAGCTTTCTTT